These T cell receptor beta chains were read from a single sample in a study of cytomegalovirus exposure and HLA in healthy donors. Some clones are missing from TCRdb's copy, which holds only in-frame ones; the method was immunoSEQ multiplex PCR. The sample records just over 150,000 clones, around 84% being singletons. The sample was PBMCs. The receptor source for this set is a man aged 18 to 29 in good health and CMV-seronegative. Each CDR3 is given with its conserved first and last residue. Fields, in order: clone size, D gene, J gene, V gene, CDR3 DNA, CDR3 protein. The D gene is left open where the match is weak. Size tells how often a clone was seen (once, few, many) or the class of an expanded clone, and some rows leave it out.

once TRBD1 TRBJ1-2 TRBV5-6 TGTGCCAGCAGCCCAGGGGGCAGGGGATTAGCTGGCTACACCTTC CASSPGGRGLAGYTF
NA TRBD1 TRBJ2-1 TRBV19 TGTGCCAGTAGTATAGAGGGACAGGGGTTTGATCGGGGGCAGTTCTTC CASSIEGQGFDRGQFF
NA TRBD1 TRBJ2-7 TRBV6-5 TGTGCCAGCAGTTACGACAGGGGGATCTACGAGCAGTACTTC CASSYDRGIYEQYF
NA NA TRBJ2-7 TRBV9 TGTGCCAGCAGCGTAGATCGGAGGACGACGAGCGAGCAGTACTTC CASSVDRRTTSEQYF
NA NA TRBJ2-3 TRBV7-2 TGTGCCAGCAGCTTATCCGGGATCCGCACAGATACGCAGTATTTT CASSLSGIRTDTQYF
NA NA TRBJ2-1 TRBV7-2 TGTGCCAGCAGCTTAATGGGCAGACCCTACAATGAGCAGTTCTTC CASSLMGRPYNEQFF
many NA TRBJ2-7 TRBV6-5 TGTGCCAGCAGTCACCGGACAGACAGAACCTACGAGCAGTACTTC CASSHRTDRTYEQYF
NA TRBD2 TRBJ2-1 TRBV6-5 TGTGCCAGCAGTTATTCGCGCGGGAGCGATGGCAATGAGCAGTTCTTC CASSYSRGSDGNEQFF
NA NA TRBJ2-7 TRBV2 TGTGCCAGCAGTCCCTCCCGGGAGACCTACGAGCAGTACTTC CASSPSRETYEQYF
NA NA TRBJ2-5 TRBV10-3 TGTGCCATCAGCACGCCGGGATACCAAGAGACCCAGTACTTC CAISTPGYQETQYF
NA NA TRBJ2-1 TRBV29-1 TGCAGCGCCTCGCTACCCTTTCTTGAGCAGTTCTTC CSASLPFLEQFF
NA NA TRBJ1-5 TRBV28 TGTGCCACCCTAAATTTTCCAGTAACAATAGAGGGCAATCAGCCCCAGCATTTT CATLNFPVTIEGNQPQHF
NA TRBD1 TRBJ2-1 TRBV28 TGTGCCAGCAGTTATGGGACAGCACCCCACAATGAGCAGTTCTTC CASSYGTAPHNEQFF
NA TRBD1 TRBJ2-5 TRBV28 TGTGCCACCCTACCCCCGGGACAGAAATCGACCCAGTACTTC CATLPPGQKSTQYF
NA TRBD1 TRBJ2-7 TRBV11-2 TGTGCCAGCAGCTACAACAGGGGGAACGTCGCCGAGCAGTACTTC CASSYNRGNVAEQYF
few NA TRBJ1-5 TRBV6-5 TGTGCCAGCAGTGACTTAAGGGGTCAGCCCCAGCATTTT CASSDLRGQPQHF
NA TRBD2 TRBJ2-3 TRBV4-3 TGCGCCAGCAGCCTCAAAGCGGGAGGGCCCTCAGATACGCAGTATTTT CASSLKAGGPSDTQYF
NA NA TRBJ1-5 TRBV27 TGTGCCAGTTGGGGGGGGTTCGCGAGCAATCAGCCCCAGCATTTT CASWGGFASNQPQHF
NA TRBD2 TRBJ2-1 TRBV9 TGTGCCAGCAGCGTAGAGGCGGGAGGCAACAATGAGCAGTTCTTC CASSVEAGGNNEQFF
NA TRBD1 TRBJ2-4 TRBV9 TGTGCCAGCAGCCCTACAGGGGGCCCAGGAAACATTCAGTACTTC CASSPTGGPGNIQYF
NA TRBD1 TRBJ2-7 TRBV28 TGTGCCGCGAAAGAGACAGGGCAACCGAGCTCCTACGAGCAGTACTTC CAAKETGQPSSYEQYF
NA NA TRBJ2-3 TRBV5-1 TGCGCCAGCAGCTTGTCGGGGGGCCGTCCCGAGAATACGCAGTATTTT CASSLSGGRPENTQYF
NA TRBD2 TRBJ2-3 TRBV7-9 TGTGCCAGCAGCTTAGCTGGACTAGCCCGAATCGCAGATACGCAGTATTTT CASSLAGLARIADTQYF
NA NA TRBJ2-7 TRBV4-3 TGCGCCAGCAGCCAAGATCGGTGGGCCGAGCAGTACTTC CASSQDRWAEQYF
NA NA TRBJ2-3 TRBV6-4 TGTGCCAGCAGTGACTCAGGGGGGGGCGCAGATACGCAGTATTTT CASSDSGGGADTQYF
NA NA TRBJ1-4 TRBV2 TGTGCCAGCAGTGGTGGAGTCGGGTTCGGGGATGAAAAACTGTTTTTT CASSGGVGFGDEKLFF
NA NA TRBJ2-5 TRBV11-2 TGTGCCAGCAGCTTAGGGTCAGTTCAAGAGACCCAGTACTTC CASSLGSVQETQYF
NA TRBD1 TRBJ2-5 TRBV7-3 TGTGCCAGCAGCCAGGGGGCCCAAGAGACCCAGTACTTC CASSQGAQETQYF
NA NA TRBJ1-2 TRBV29-1 TGCAGCGTTGAAGCAGGGGATAACTATGGCTACACCTTC CSVEAGDNYGYTF
NA TRBD1 TRBJ2-7 TRBV6-5 TGTGCCAGCAGTCCTCGCGCCGGGACAGGCGAATACTTC CASSPRAGTGEYF
once NA TRBJ1-1 TRBV5-4 TGTGCCAGCAGCTTGGATCCGGGGGGGGTTTGGGATGGAACTGAAGCTTTCTTT CASSLDPGGVWDGTEAFF
NA NA TRBJ1-2 TRBV28 TGTGCCAGCAGTCGGGGTGGAGGGATCGACTATGGCTACACCTTC CASSRGGGIDYGYTF
NA NA TRBJ2-1 TRBV4-1 TGCGCCAGCAGCCAAGATCAGGGCAGGCTTGGGTTCTTC CASSQDQGRLGFF
few NA TRBJ2-3 TRBV6-6 TGTGCCAGCGGAAACGGGTTGACAGCGCACACAGATACGCAGTATTTT CASGNGLTAHTDTQYF
NA NA TRBJ1-2 TRBV7-9 TGTGCCAGCAGCTTACCTTCCAGGGGCTGGGGCTACACCTTC CASSLPSRGWGYTF
NA NA TRBJ2-2 TRBV7-9 TGTGCCAGCATCGCTAGCCAGCCGAACACCGGGGAGCTGTTTTTT CASIASQPNTGELFF
few TRBD1 TRBJ1-1 TRBV7-2 TGTGCCAGCAGTATACAGGGGACGAACACTGAAGCTTTCTTT CASSIQGTNTEAFF
NA NA TRBJ1-6 TRBV30 TGTGCCTGGAGTCAGAGGACGGGATCACCCCTCCACTTT CAWSQRTGSPLHF
NA TRBD1 TRBJ1-2 TRBV6-6 TGTGCCAGCAGTTCCGGACAGGTGAGAGGCTACACCTTC CASSSGQVRGYTF
NA TRBD1 TRBJ2-7 TRBV7-2 TGTGCCAGCAGCCCCCGAATCTCACAGGGGGCCACCTCCTACGAGCAGTACTTC CASSPRISQGATSYEQYF
NA NA TRBJ2-7 TRBV5-1 TGCGCCAGCACCCCAGGTGGGCGCTCCTACGAGCAGTACTTC CASTPGGRSYEQYF
NA NA TRBJ2-6 TRBV18 TGTGCCAGCTCACTACAGGGTTTTGGGGCCAACGTCCTGACTTTC CASSLQGFGANVLTF
NA TRBD1 TRBJ2-5 TRBV7-9 TGTGCCAGCAGCTTCCCTTGGACAGGGCAAGAGACCCAGTACTTC CASSFPWTGQETQYF
NA TRBD1 TRBJ1-4 TRBV4-3 TGCGCCAGCAGCCACCTTTTGACAGGGGGAGGAGAAAAACTGTTTTTT CASSHLLTGGGEKLFF
NA TRBD2 TRBJ2-7 TRBV4-2 TGTGCCAGCAGCCGGAGTCTAGCGGGGAACTCCTACGAGCAGTACTTC CASSRSLAGNSYEQYF
NA NA TRBJ1-2 TRBV5-1 TGCGCCAGCAGCTTGGACACAAGTGACTATGGCTACACCTTC CASSLDTSDYGYTF
once TRBD2 TRBJ2-7 TRBV9 TGTGCCAGCAGCGTAGGGCCGGGGGGGCAGAACGAGCAGTACTTC CASSVGPGGQNEQYF
once NA TRBJ2-2 TRBV5-6 TGTGCCACCGGCGGGACAGCCGGGCCCGGGGAGCTGTTTTTT CATGGTAGPGELFF
NA NA TRBJ2-7 TRBV7-2 TGTGCCAGCAGAAGCGTGACAGGGAGGAACGAGCAGTACTTC CASRSVTGRNEQYF
once TRBD1 TRBJ1-2 TRBV7-9 TGTTCCAGCAGCTCGACAGGGAATGGCTACACCTTC CSSSSTGNGYTF
NA NA TRBJ1-5 TRBV6-4 TGTGCCAGCAGTGAACTCTCAGGCCAGCCCCAGCATTTT CASSELSGQPQHF
few NA TRBJ2-7 TRBV28 TGTGCCAGCAGTTTATTGAGGGACGAGCAGTACTTC CASSLLRDEQYF
NA TRBD1 TRBJ1-4 TRBV7-8 TGTGCCAGCAGCTTAGGCGGGACAGTTTCTAATGAAAAACTGTTTTTT CASSLGGTVSNEKLFF